This entry lists 30 T cell receptor beta chains sequenced from one sample in a study of blood T cell repertoires in COVID-19. Some clones are missing from TCRdb's copy, which holds only in-frame ones; the method was immunoSEQ multiplex PCR. The sample carries 250,000 to 300,000 clones, approximately 85% recorded once. Sequencing input: PBMCs or T cells enriched from blood (not recorded which). The source of these receptors is a woman under 40 who had recovered from COVID-19.

This chain uses TRBV5-5 with TRBJ2-5, with D maybe TRBD1 (5 bases). CDR1 is SGHKS and CDR2 is YYEKEE in the germline V gene (reference sequence). V was trimmed by 0 bases and J by 3 bases, leaving 9 bases between them. The CDR3 covers 14 residues. This CDR3 is CASSLADRKETQYF. Here the CDR3 DNA reads TGTGCCAGCAGCTTGGCTGACAGAAAAGAGACCCAGTACTTC.

The chain couples TRBV11-2 to TRBJ1-2; D possibly corresponds to TRBD1 (5 bases). The V end lost 5 bases, the J end lost 6 bases, and 22 bases lay between the germline ends. The CDR3 covers 16 residues. CDR1 and CDR2 from the germline V gene are SGHAT and FQNNGV. The CDR3 is CASSLIRGKRHHGYTF. In DNA, the CDR3 is TGTGCCAGCAGCCTTATCCGGGGGAAAAGGCATCATGGCTACACCTTC.

This clone was detected once. The chain is built from TRBV12-3 or TRBV12-4 and TRBJ1-3; D not resolved. The CDR3 length is 13 residues. The V end lost 7 bases, the J end lost 2 bases, and 9 bases lay between the germline ends. The CDR3 nucleotides read TGTGCCAGCAACAGAGTAGCTGGAAACACCATATATTTT. Amino acids: CASNRVAGNTIYF.

This chain joins TRBV19 and TRBJ2-1, with D uncertain. The CDR3 sequence is 11 residues long. V was pared by 4 bases and J by 12 bases, with 10 bases between. Looked up from germline, CDR1 is LNHDA and CDR2 is SQIVND (reference sequence). CDR3 residues: CASSTFRGQFF. The CDR3 bases are TGTGCCAGTAGTACTTTTCGCGGGCAGTTCTTC.

The chain is built from TRBV4-1 and TRBJ2-7, with TRBD1 matching over 8 bases. The CDR3 is 17 amino acids. Unmatched junction bases numbered 14, after V lost 1 base and J lost 6 bases. CDR1 is MGHRA and CDR2 is YSYEKL in the germline V gene. The CDR3 spells CASSQAIAGTGLVEQYF. CDR3 bases: TGCGCCAGCAGCCAAGCAATAGCCGGGACAGGCCTTGTCGAGCAGTACTTC.

The chain employs TRBV3-1 (or the pseudogene TRBV3-2) and TRBJ1-2; perhaps TRBD1 as D (5 bases). Germline V gene lookup returns CDR1 LGHDT and CDR2 YNNKEL (reference sequence). V was cut by 4 bases and J by 7 bases, with 22 bases left in between. The CDR3 covers 16 residues. The CDR3 sequence: CASSRSKPGTRGGYTF. CDR3 DNA: TGTGCCAGCAGCCGAAGTAAACCAGGGACTCGGGGTGGCTACACCTTC.

The sample holds one count of this clone. The J gene is TRBJ2-3, the V gene TRBV15, with D perhaps TRBD2 (6 bases). V lost 0 bases and J lost 0, with 13 bases in between. The CDR3 contains 17 residues. Germline V gene data show CDR1 as LNHNV and CDR2 as YYDKDF (reference sequence). The CDR3 spells CATSRDIVAASTDTQYF. The CDR3 nucleotides are TGTGCCACCAGCAGAGATATCGTAGCGGCTAGCACAGATACGCAGTATTTT.

Here the CDR3 reads CASRQGGGNTIYF. CDR3 sequence (DNA): TGCGCCAGCAGGCAGGGGGGAGGAAACACCATATATTTT. The chain couples TRBV10-2 to TRBJ1-3; 7 bases are shared with TRBD1. Germline CDR1 and CDR2: WSHSY and SAAADI. The CDR3 loop spans 13 amino acids. Trimming removed 6 bases from V and 4 bases from J; junction bases left unmatched: 3.

The chain couples TRBV14 to TRBJ2-7; TRBD1 matches at 8 bases. Trimming cost V 3 bases and J 2 bases; bases outside gene matches: 3. Germline lookup yields CDR1 SGHDN and CDR2 FVKESK. The CDR3 extends over 14 amino acids. The CDR3 loop is CASSHRGRPYEQYF. In DNA form, the CDR3 reads TGTGCCAGCAGCCACAGGGGGCGTCCCTACGAGCAGTACTTC.

The V call is TRBV5-1, the J call TRBJ1-5; 8 bases are shared with TRBD1. Germline trimming cut 0 bases from V and 5 bases from J; bases unmatched to any gene: 4. The CDR3 has 15 amino acids. Germline loops: CDR1 SGHRS, CDR2 YFSETQ. CDR3 sequence: CASSLEPGGYQPQHF. CDR3 bases: TGCGCCAGCAGCTTGGAGCCAGGGGGCTATCAGCCCCAGCATTTT.

The chain recombines TRBV9 with TRBJ1-4, with a tentative D call TRBD1 (5 bases). V was shortened by 7 bases and J by 8 bases, with 15 bases between the two germline ends. CDR1 SGDLS and CDR2 YYNGEE come from the germline V gene. The CDR3 covers 13 residues. Here the CDR3 reads CASARGVKEKLFF. The CDR3 bases are TGTGCCAGCGCTCGGGGGGTGAAGGAAAAACTGTTTTTT. The full variable domain, in which reference TRBV9 and TRBJ1-4 provide the parts outside the CDR3, is DSGVTQTPKHLITATGQRVTLRCSPRSGDLSVYWYQQSLDQGLQFLIQYYNGEERAKGNILERFSAQQFPDLHSELNLSSLELGDSALYFCASARGVKEKLFFGSGTQLSVL.

This chain links TRBV9 with TRBJ1-1, with a weak D call TRBD1 (5 bases). The CDR3 extends over 13 amino acids. V was pared by 3 bases and J by 6 bases, with 12 bases between. CDR1 and CDR2 (germline): SGDLS, YYNGEE. DNA of the CDR3: TGTGCCAGCAGCGGTGGGGCTCGGGCTGAAGCTTTCTTT. Protein product: CASSGGARAEAFF.

V and J are TRBV5-1 and TRBJ2-3; TRBD2 matches 10 bases. This CDR3 is built from 15 residues. Germline V gives CDR1 SGHRS, CDR2 YFSETQ. The V and J ends lost 4 bases and 5 bases, in that order; junction bases with no gene match: 7. The CDR3 region has the DNA TGCGCCAGCAGCCCTCTAGCGGGAGATGGAGATACGCAGTATTTT. Encoded protein: CASSPLAGDGDTQYF. The variable domain in full, completed from reference TRBV5-1 and TRBJ2-3, reads KAGVTQTPRYLIKTRGQQVTLSCSPISGHRSVSWYQQTPGQGLQFLFEYFSETQRNKGNFPGRFSGRQFSNSRSEMNVSTLELGDSALYLCASSPLAGDGDTQYFGPGTRLTVL.

This sequence joins TRBV12-5 and TRBJ1-5; the D gene is possibly TRBD1 (5 bases). Germline V CDR1 and CDR2: LGHNT, FRNRAP. The V end lost 11 bases, the J end lost 4 bases, and 21 bases lay between the germline ends. The CDR3 runs 15 residues. The CDR3 sequence: CAGGLAAEGNQPQHF. The CDR3 DNA follows: TGTGCTGGGGGATTGGCGGCGGAGGGGAATCAGCCCCAGCATTTT.

The gene calls are TRBV7-9 and TRBJ2-7; 7 bases match TRBD1. CDR3 length: 14 amino acids. Trimming at V came to 5 bases and at J to 0 bases, leaving 4 bases not matched to a gene. Germline V gene data show CDR1 as SEHNR and CDR2 as FQNEAQ (reference sequence). This CDR3 reads CASSITGVSYEQYF. The CDR3 DNA reads TGTGCCAGCAGCATCACAGGGGTCTCCTACGAGCAGTACTTC.

This chain connects TRBV11-3 to TRBJ2-1, with 15 positions matching TRBD2. Germline-derived CDR1 and CDR2 are SGHNT and YENEEA. The CDR3 runs to 15 residues. With 6 bases clipped from V and 11 bases from J, the junction kept 8 bases outside the gene matches. CDR3 coding DNA: TGTGCCAGCAGTCCCCGGACTAGCGGGGGGGAGAAGCAGTTCTTC. As protein: CASSPRTSGGEKQFF. Full variable domain (remainder filled in from reference TRBV11-3 and TRBJ2-1): EAGVVQSPRYKIIEKKQPVAFWCNPISGHNTLYWYLQNLGQGPELLIRYENEEAVDDSQLPKDRFSAERLKGVDSTLKIQPAELGDSAVYLCASSPRTSGGEKQFFGPGTRLTVL.

This chain joins TRBV19 and TRBJ2-5; the match to TRBD1 covers 10 bases. Germline V CDR1 and CDR2: LNHDA, SQIVND (reference sequence). V was clipped by 10 bases and J by 1 base; unmatched bases: 6. The length of the CDR3 is 14 residues. CDR3 in amino acids: CATNRDRGQETQYF. The CDR3 DNA reads as TGTGCCACCAACCGGGACAGGGGCCAAGAGACCCAGTACTTC.

On this clone: The junction does not match germline at one end; this may be a read error. The V and J genes are TRBV5-5 and TRBJ2-7; 8 nucleotides agree with TRBD1. Germline-derived CDR1 and CDR2 are SGHKS and YYEKEE (reference sequence). The CDR3 is 13 residues long. Here the CDR3 reads CASSYGQGSYHGF. The CDR3 region has the DNA TGTGCCAGCAGCTACGGACAGGGCTCTTATCATGGGTTC.

The chain uses TRBV5-1 and TRBJ2-3; D might be TRBD2 (6 bases). The germline V and J ends were trimmed by 0 bases and 2 bases, with 16 bases remaining between them. Germline CDR1 is SGHRS and CDR2 is YFSETQ. The CDR3 has 17 amino acids. For the CDR3, the DNA is TGCGCCAGCAGCTTGGGCTGGACGGGGACTTCCACAGATACGCAGTATTTT. This codes for CASSLGWTGTSTDTQYF. The full variable domain, rest sourced from reference TRBV5-1 and TRBJ2-3, is KAGVTQTPRYLIKTRGQQVTLSCSPISGHRSVSWYQQTPGQGLQFLFEYFSETQRNKGNFPGRFSGRQFSNSRSEMNVSTLELGDSALYLCASSLGWTGTSTDTQYFGPGTRLTVL.

The gene calls are TRBV12-5 and TRBJ1-2; 8 bases line up with TRBD1. Germline V lookup: CDR1 LGHNT, CDR2 FRNRAP. The V and J ends lost 6 bases and 8 bases, in that order; junction bases with no gene match: 8. The CDR3 sequence is 13 residues long. The CDR3 protein is CASGPGTGGGYTF. Written as DNA, the CDR3 is TGTGCTAGTGGACCCGGGACAGGAGGCGGCTACACCTTC.

As to this clone: The junction departs from the called germline gene at one end, perhaps through a read error. The chain joins TRBV7-2 to TRBJ1-2, with 9 bases matching TRBD1. The CDR3 runs to 13 residues. Germline CDR1 is SGHTA and CDR2 is FQGNSA. CDR3 nucleotide sequence: TGTGCCAGCAGCTTCCCGGGACAGGGTTCGGGTGACTTC. Protein: CASSFPGQGSGDF.

The rearrangement uses TRBV18 and TRBJ2-3; TRBD2 matches at 10 bases. The CDR3 extends over 19 amino acids. V shed 1 base, J shed 3 bases, and the junction held 13 bases outside the gene matches. Germline values: CDR1 KGHSH, CDR2 LQKENI. CDR3 protein: CASSPLLAGGPSATDTQYF. CDR3 in DNA: TGTGCCAGCTCACCACTTTTAGCGGGAGGACCATCCGCGACAGATACGCAGTATTTT.

The chain combines TRBV27 with TRBJ1-6; TRBD1 agrees at 7 bases. CDR3 length: 16 amino acids. The V gene end was trimmed by 5 bases and the J gene end by 3 bases; junction bases not matched to a gene: 7. Germline V gives CDR1 MNHEY, CDR2 SMNVEV (reference sequence). The CDR3 DNA follows: TGTGCCAGCAGTCTCGAACAGGGGTTCTATAATTCACCCCTCCACTTT. Its protein product is CASSLEQGFYNSPLHF.

The V call is TRBV5-6, the J call TRBJ1-2; a possible D gene is TRBD1 (5 bases). The CDR3 spans 13 residues. The V end lost 4 bases, the J end lost 5 bases, and 12 bases lay between the germline ends. Germline CDR1 is SGHDT and CDR2 is YYEEEE. This CDR3 is CASSVMGGYGYTF. For the CDR3, the DNA is TGTGCCAGCAGCGTCATGGGGGGGTATGGCTACACCTTC. The whole variable domain, remainder taken from reference TRBV5-6 and TRBJ1-2, is DAGVTQSPTHLIKTRGQQVTLRCSPKSGHDTVSWYQQALGQGPQFIFQYYEEEERQRGNFPDRFSGHQFPNYSSELNVNALLLGDSALYLCASSVMGGYGYTFGSGTRLTVV.

V is TRBV27 and J is TRBJ2-7; no firm D call. Trimming left V 10 bases short and J 3 bases short, with 13 bases between. Germline values: CDR1 MNHEY, CDR2 SMNVEV (reference sequence). The length of the CDR3 is 12 residues. This chain's CDR3 is CATVSELYEQYF. The CDR3 DNA reads TGTGCCACCGTTTCGGAGCTCTACGAGCAGTACTTC.

The rearrangement links TRBV11-3 to TRBJ1-1; D is uncertain. The CDR3 consists of 13 residues. Between the trimmed V and J ends, which lost 6 bases and 5 bases, there was a span of 13 bases. Looked up from germline, CDR1 is SGHNT and CDR2 is YENEEA. The CDR3 here is CASSRRGETEAFF. The CDR3 nucleotides read TGTGCCAGCAGTAGGCGTGGGGAGACTGAAGCTTTCTTT.

The chain combines TRBV6-2 or TRBV6-3 with TRBJ2-3; the match to TRBD1 covers 10 bases. V trimming: 0 bases; J trimming: 12 bases; junction bases outside the gene matches: 24. Per the germline V gene, CDR1 is MNHEY and CDR2 is SVGEGT. This CDR3 comprises 20 residues. The CDR3 DNA is TGTGCCAGCAGTTACTCGACGAGACAGGGGGCTTCTCTGGCCCTGTCACTACAGTATTTT. Residues: CASSYSTRQGASLALSLQYF.

In regard to this clone: The CDR3 does not end in the conserved phenylalanine or tryptophan, so this is likely a read error. It is unclear where the CDR3 begins or ends on the DNA, so no DNA is shown, and the CDR3 is as TCRdb lists it. The chain joins TRBV15 to TRBJ2-7; whether TRBD1, the table's D call, matches the DNA was not checked. The CDR3 contains 14 residues when both ends are counted. Germline lookup yields CDR1 LNHNV and CDR2 YYDKDF (reference sequence). CDR3 loop: CATSRDRTGTGGAL.

This clone was found once. The chain uses TRBV25-1 and TRBJ2-1, with TRBD2 identical over 13 bases. From germline, CDR1 is MGHDK and CDR2 SYGVNS. This CDR3 is built from 15 residues. V dropped 4 bases and J dropped 7; count of bases not matched to a gene: 4. CDR3: CASSGTSGSINEQFF. CDR3 DNA sequence: TGTGCCAGCAGTGGGACTAGCGGGAGTATAAATGAGCAGTTCTTC.

CDR3 nucleotide sequence: TGTGCCAGCAGTTCAACCCTCCTGGGGGGGCTGAACTATGGCTACACCTTC. This gives the protein CASSSTLLGGLNYGYTF. V usage is TRBV28 and J usage is TRBJ1-2, with D possibly matching TRBD1 (6 bases). Trimming removed 4 bases at V and 2 bases at J, with 20 bases between. CDR1 is MDHEN and CDR2 is SYDVKM in the germline V gene. CDR3 length: 17 amino acids.